These 22 T cell receptor beta chains originate from one sample sequenced in a study of OX40 agonist ivuxolimab in advanced cancers. Generated by immunoSEQ multiplex PCR, the TCRdb table keeps only in-frame clones and is missing some. The table lists about 66,000 clones, more than 80% of them singletons. The source material was CD4+ or CD8+ T cells sorted from blood, sampled in a trial of the OX40 agonist ivuxolimab. The source of these receptors is an adult with an advanced solid tumor such as melanoma, head and neck, liver or kidney cancer.

The gene calls are TRBV5-1 and TRBJ2-7; D gene uncertain. Germline V gene data show CDR1 as SGHRS and CDR2 as YFSETQ. CDR3 length: 12 residues. Between the trimmed V and J ends, which lost 0 bases and 3 bases, there was a span of 4 bases. The CDR3, as DNA: TGCGCCAGCAGCTTGGGGTACTACGAGCAGTACTTC. As protein: CASSLGYYEQYF.

The rearrangement uses TRBV5-5 and TRBJ1-5; D is perhaps TRBD1 (6 bases). Per germline, CDR1 SGHKS and CDR2 YYEKEE (reference sequence). The CDR3 runs 14 residues. Trimming left V 2 bases short and J 3 bases short, with 9 bases between. The CDR3: CASSLGGSNQPQHF. The CDR3 DNA is TGTGCCAGCAGCTTAGGGGGTTCCAATCAGCCCCAGCATTTT.

The J gene is TRBJ2-1, the V gene TRBV28, with 9 bases fitting TRBD2. CDR1 is MDHEN and CDR2 is SYDVKM in the germline V gene. The CDR3 is 14 amino acids. J gave up 7 bases and V 8 bases, and 9 bases lay outside the gene matches. The CDR3 sequence: CASLMAGGPNEQFF. The CDR3 nucleotides read TGTGCCAGCTTGATGGCGGGAGGGCCTAATGAGCAGTTCTTC.

This chain connects TRBV14 to TRBJ2-7; 9 nucleotides line up with TRBD2. CDR3 length: 15 amino acids. The J segment lost 4 bases and the V segment lost 0 bases, leaving 4 bases of the junction unmatched. CDR1 and CDR2 from the germline V gene are SGHDN and FVKESK. The CDR3, as DNA: TGTGCCAGCAGCCAAGATTGGACTAGCGCGTACGAGCAGTACTTC. Protein product: CASSQDWTSAYEQYF.

V and J are TRBV2 and TRBJ2-7, with 7 bases aligning to TRBD1. V was clipped by 6 bases and J by 6 bases; unmatched bases: 8. This CDR3 region has 13 residues. Germline V lookup: CDR1 SNHLY, CDR2 FYNNEI. The CDR3 protein is CASRSGQSGEQYF. DNA of the CDR3: TGTGCCAGCAGGTCGGGACAGTCGGGCGAGCAGTACTTC.

The rearrangement links TRBV7-9 to TRBJ2-1, with 10 bases matching TRBD2. Per germline, CDR1 SEHNR and CDR2 FQNEAQ (reference sequence). The V and J ends lost 5 bases and 5 bases, in that order; junction bases with no gene match: 6. This CDR3 has 15 amino acids. This CDR3 reads CASSRTAGGHNEQFF. The CDR3 bases are TGTGCCAGCAGCCGAACAGCGGGAGGGCACAATGAGCAGTTCTTC.

The V call is TRBV6-1, the J call TRBJ2-2, with 7 bases identical to TRBD1. The V gene's germline CDR1 is MNHNS and CDR2 SASEGT. Trimming took 6 bases from V and 4 from J; bases not matched to a gene: 8. The CDR3 has 15 amino acids. The CDR3 is CASRPTGVSTGELFF. In nucleotides, the CDR3 is TGTGCCAGCAGACCTACAGGGGTTTCCACCGGGGAGCTGTTTTTT.

The chain has TRBV7-9 and TRBJ2-1; weak D call: TRBD2 (5 bases). The CDR3 runs to 16 residues. The V and J ends lost 6 bases and 4 bases respectively, with 19 bases between them. Germline CDR1 SEHNR, CDR2 FQNEAQ (reference sequence). This CDR3 reads CASSYPLLVGYNEQFF. The CDR3, as DNA: TGTGCCAGCAGTTACCCCCTACTAGTGGGATACAATGAGCAGTTCTTC.

The genes are TRBV7-9 and TRBJ1-4; D gene uncertain. Trimming removed 3 bases at V and 3 bases at J, with 17 bases between. Looked up from germline, CDR1 is SEHNR and CDR2 is FQNEAQ (reference sequence). The CDR3 is 17 amino acids. The CDR3 bases are TGTGCCAGCAGCTTGCGTCCCCGACTTTCCCCTAATGAAAAACTGTTTTTT. It specifies CASSLRPRLSPNEKLFF.

This clone was seen a few times. The chain carries TRBV6-1 and TRBJ1-1, with unresolved D. V dropped 2 bases and J dropped 0 bases, with 10 bases sitting between them. In germline, CDR1 is MNHNS, CDR2 SASEGT. The CDR3 is 15 amino acids. CDR3 in amino acids: CASSELGLLNTEAFF. In DNA, the CDR3 is TGTGCCAGCAGTGAATTAGGTTTGTTGAACACTGAAGCTTTCTTT.

In nucleotides, the CDR3 is TGTGCCAGCAGCGAGGGACAGGGGAATTCACCCCTCCACTTT. Protein sequence: CASSEGQGNSPLHF. This rearrangement joins TRBV7-9 to TRBJ1-6; 10 nucleotides line up with TRBD1. The CDR3 has 14 amino acids. J gave up 7 bases and V 5 bases, and 2 bases lay outside the gene matches. Germline V CDR1 and CDR2: SEHNR, FQNEAQ (reference sequence).

This chain joins TRBV7-3 and TRBJ2-3, with TRBD2 identical over 9 bases. V shed 0 bases, J shed 2 bases, and the junction held 6 bases outside the gene matches. The CDR3 consists of 17 residues. From germline, CDR1 is SGHTA and CDR2 FQGTGA. Written as DNA, the CDR3 is TGTGCCAGCAGCTTAACGAGTAGCGGGGGCGACACAGATACGCAGTATTTT. This encodes CASSLTSSGGDTDTQYF. Full variable domain (remainder filled in from reference TRBV7-3 and TRBJ2-3): GAGVSQTPSNKVTEKGKYVELRCDPISGHTALYWYRQSLGQGPEFLIYFQGTGAADDSGLPNDRFFAVRPEGSVSTLKIQRTERGDSAVYLCASSLTSSGGDTDTQYFGPGTRLTVL.

The chain joins TRBV27 to TRBJ2-1; 7 positions match TRBD1. This CDR3 contains 12 residues. CDR1 is MNHEY, CDR2 SMNVEV, per germline (reference sequence). The V and J ends lost 6 bases and 4 bases, in that order; junction bases with no gene match: 0. The CDR3 loop reads CASRTGYNEQFF. CDR3 nucleotides: TGTGCCAGCAGGACAGGGTACAATGAGCAGTTCTTC.

This clone is a singleton in its sample. The V gene is TRBV29-1, the J gene TRBJ2-3, with 11 bases aligning to TRBD2. Germline CDR1 is SQVTM and CDR2 is ANQGSEA. This CDR3 is 16 amino acids long. V was pared by 3 bases and J by 2 bases, with 7 bases of the junction left unmatched. CDR3 nucleotides: TGCAGCGTTGAGGGTACACTAGCGGGGGACACAGATACGCAGTATTTT. Protein: CSVEGTLAGDTDTQYF.

The chain carries TRBV27 and TRBJ1-5; D ambiguous. Trimming shortened V by 1 base and J by 4 bases, and 5 bases separated the two germline ends. The germline gives CDR1 MNHEY, CDR2 SMNVEV (reference sequence). The CDR3 spans 13 residues. The CDR3 is CASSLWVNQPQHF. The CDR3 nucleotides are TGTGCCAGCAGTTTATGGGTAAATCAGCCCCAGCATTTT.

This rearrangement joins TRBV11-2 to TRBJ1-2, with D possibly being TRBD1 (6 bases). The V and J ends lost 5 bases and 0 bases respectively, with 13 bases between them. The CDR3 spans 15 residues. Looked up from germline, CDR1 is SGHAT and CDR2 is FQNNGV. CDR3 coding DNA: TGTGCCAGCAGCGACACAGGGTCCCCTAACTATGGCTACACCTTC. Translated: CASSDTGSPNYGYTF.

This clone was counted a few times. In DNA, the CDR3 is TGTGCCAGCAGCTTAGTGGGGCAGGAAGCTTTCTTT. Its translation: CASSLVGQEAFF. The rearrangement links TRBV7-9 to TRBJ1-1, with TRBD1 as a possible D gene (5 bases). V lost 1 base, J lost 8 bases, and 8 bases lay in between. Germline assignment: CDR1 SEHNR and CDR2 FQNEAQ (reference sequence). The CDR3 sequence is 12 residues long.

The chain uses TRBV30 and TRBJ1-4, with D maybe TRBD1 (5 bases). There are 13 residues in the CDR3. In germline, CDR1 is GTSNPN, CDR2 SVGIG (reference sequence). Trimming removed 4 bases from V and 4 bases from J, with 10 bases in between. The CDR3 nucleotides read TGTGCCTGGAACTTGACAGTTAATGAAAAACTGTTTTTT. Its translation is CAWNLTVNEKLFF.

The J gene is TRBJ2-1, the V gene TRBV28; 8 nucleotides agree with TRBD1. Germline V gene lookup returns CDR1 MDHEN and CDR2 SYDVKM. The CDR3 is 13 residues long. Trimming at V came to 5 bases and at J to 5 bases, leaving 2 bases not matched to a gene. CDR3 sequence (DNA): TGTGCCAGCAGTCCGGACAGGGACAATGAGCAGTTCTTC. Its protein is CASSPDRDNEQFF.

The chain uses TRBV5-4 and TRBJ1-1; 7 positions match TRBD1. Looked up from germline, CDR1 is SGHNT and CDR2 is YYREEE (reference sequence). Trimming took 7 bases from V and 1 from J; bases not matched to a gene: 13. CDR3 length equals 16 residues. In DNA form, the CDR3 reads TGTGCCAGCCAGGGGGTCTCCGGGGGCCCGAACACTGAAGCTTTCTTT. Its translation: CASQGVSGGPNTEAFF.

This clone appeared once. The chain uses TRBV7-8 and TRBJ2-1; D possibly corresponds to TRBD2 (6 bases). CDR1 is SGHVS and CDR2 is FQNEAQ in the germline V gene. The CDR3 runs 14 residues. Trimming cost V 5 bases and J 12 bases, with 20 bases left between them. CDR3 coding DNA: TGTGCCAGCAGCCCCCCCGAGGCGGACTATCGGCAGTTCTTC. Its translation is CASSPPEADYRQFF.

The rearrangement uses TRBV7-9 and TRBJ2-7; D ambiguous. Looked up from germline, CDR1 is SEHNR and CDR2 is FQNEAQ (reference sequence). V gave up 2 bases and J gave up 4 bases, with 6 bases separating them. There are 12 residues in the CDR3. CDR3 region: CASSLSGYEQYF. CDR3 DNA: TGTGCCAGCAGCTTATCCGGGTACGAGCAGTACTTC.